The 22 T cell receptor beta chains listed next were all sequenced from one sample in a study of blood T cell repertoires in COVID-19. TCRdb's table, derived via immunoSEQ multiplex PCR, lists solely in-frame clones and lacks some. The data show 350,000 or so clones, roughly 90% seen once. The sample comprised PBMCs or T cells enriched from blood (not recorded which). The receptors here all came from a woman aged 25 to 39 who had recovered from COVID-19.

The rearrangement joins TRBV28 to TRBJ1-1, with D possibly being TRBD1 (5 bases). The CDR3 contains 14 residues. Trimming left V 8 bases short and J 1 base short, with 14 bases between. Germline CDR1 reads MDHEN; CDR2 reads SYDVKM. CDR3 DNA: TGTGCCAGCCCGGGGGGGGAGGGGAACACTGAAGCTTTCTTT. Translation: CASPGGEGNTEAFF.

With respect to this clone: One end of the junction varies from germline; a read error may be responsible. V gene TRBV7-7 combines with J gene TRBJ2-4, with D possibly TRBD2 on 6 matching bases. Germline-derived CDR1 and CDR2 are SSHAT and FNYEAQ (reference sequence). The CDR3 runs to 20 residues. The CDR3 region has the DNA TGTGCTAGCAGTTCAGAGGAGGGTATTATCCACTATGAGGCCAAAAACATTCAGTACTTC. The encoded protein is CASSSEEGIIHYEAKNIQYF.

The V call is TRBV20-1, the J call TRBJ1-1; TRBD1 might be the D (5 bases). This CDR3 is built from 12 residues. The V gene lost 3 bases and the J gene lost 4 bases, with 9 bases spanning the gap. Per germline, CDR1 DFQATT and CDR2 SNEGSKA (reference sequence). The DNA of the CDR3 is TGCAGTGCTAGTGTGGGGGGCACTGAAGCTTTCTTT. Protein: CSASVGGTEAFF.

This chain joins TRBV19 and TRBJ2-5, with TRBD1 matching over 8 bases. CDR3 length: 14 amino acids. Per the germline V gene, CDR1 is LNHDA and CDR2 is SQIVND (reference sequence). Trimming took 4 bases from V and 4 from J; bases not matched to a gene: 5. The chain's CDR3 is CASSTLTGGETQYF. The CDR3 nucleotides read TGTGCCAGTAGTACACTTACAGGGGGAGAGACCCAGTACTTC.

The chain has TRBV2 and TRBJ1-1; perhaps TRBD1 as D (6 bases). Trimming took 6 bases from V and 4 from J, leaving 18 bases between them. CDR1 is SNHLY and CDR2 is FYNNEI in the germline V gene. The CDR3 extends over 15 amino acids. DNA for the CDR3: TGTGCCAGCAGAGCCCTGGATACAGGGCCCACTGAAGCTTTCTTT. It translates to CASRALDTGPTEAFF.

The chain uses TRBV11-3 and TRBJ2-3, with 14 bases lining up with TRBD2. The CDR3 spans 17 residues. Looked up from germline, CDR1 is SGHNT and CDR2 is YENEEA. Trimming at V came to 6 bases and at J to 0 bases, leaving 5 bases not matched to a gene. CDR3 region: CASSSGLAGGSTDTQYF. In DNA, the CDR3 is TGTGCCAGCAGTTCCGGACTAGCGGGGGGAAGCACAGATACGCAGTATTTT.

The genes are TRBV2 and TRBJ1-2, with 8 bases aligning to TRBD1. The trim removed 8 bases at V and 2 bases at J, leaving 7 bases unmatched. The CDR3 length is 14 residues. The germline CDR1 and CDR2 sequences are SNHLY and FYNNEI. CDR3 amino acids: CASGRDRTNYGYTF. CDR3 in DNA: TGTGCCAGCGGCCGGGACAGGACCAACTATGGCTACACCTTC.

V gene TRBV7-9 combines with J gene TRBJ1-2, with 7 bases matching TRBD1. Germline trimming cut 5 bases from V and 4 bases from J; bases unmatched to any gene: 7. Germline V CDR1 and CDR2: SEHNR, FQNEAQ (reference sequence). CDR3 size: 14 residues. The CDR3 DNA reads TGTGCCAGCAGCGGCCAGGGGGGTTCCTATGGCTACACCTTC. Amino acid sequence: CASSGQGGSYGYTF.

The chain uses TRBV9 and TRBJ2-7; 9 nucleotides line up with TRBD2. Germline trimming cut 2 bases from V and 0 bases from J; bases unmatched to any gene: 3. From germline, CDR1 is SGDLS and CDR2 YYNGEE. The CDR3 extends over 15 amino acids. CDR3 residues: CASSVGLASSYEQYF. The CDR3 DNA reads TGTGCCAGCAGCGTCGGACTAGCGAGCTCCTACGAGCAGTACTTC.

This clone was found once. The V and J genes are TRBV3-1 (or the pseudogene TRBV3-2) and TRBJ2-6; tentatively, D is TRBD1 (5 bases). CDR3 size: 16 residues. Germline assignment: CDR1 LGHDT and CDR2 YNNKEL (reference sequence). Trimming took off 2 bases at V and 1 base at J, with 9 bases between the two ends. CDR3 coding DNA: TGTGCCAGCAGCCAAAACCCAGGGTCTGGGGCCAACGTCCTGACTTTC. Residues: CASSQNPGSGANVLTF.

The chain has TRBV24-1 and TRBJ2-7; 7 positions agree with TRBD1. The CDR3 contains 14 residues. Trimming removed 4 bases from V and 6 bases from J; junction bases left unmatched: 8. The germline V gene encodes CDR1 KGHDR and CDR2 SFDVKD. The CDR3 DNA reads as TGTGCCACCAGTGACCCCCGACAGGGCGCCGAGCAGTACTTC. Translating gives CATSDPRQGAEQYF.

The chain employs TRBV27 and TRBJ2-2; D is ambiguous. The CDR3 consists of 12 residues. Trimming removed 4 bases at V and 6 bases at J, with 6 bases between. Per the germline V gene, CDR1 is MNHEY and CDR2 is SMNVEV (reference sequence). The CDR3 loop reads CASSSMSGELFF. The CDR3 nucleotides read TGTGCCAGCAGTTCCATGTCCGGGGAGCTGTTTTTT.

The CDR3 here is CASSVGGADTQYF. CDR3 DNA: TGTGCCAGCAGTGTCGGGGGTGCAGATACGCAGTATTTT. The chain is built from TRBV6-4 and TRBJ2-3; D possibly corresponds to TRBD2 (6 bases). Germline values: CDR1 MRHNA, CDR2 SNTAGT. V shed 4 bases and J shed 4 bases, with 9 bases lying between them. The CDR3 extends over 13 amino acids.

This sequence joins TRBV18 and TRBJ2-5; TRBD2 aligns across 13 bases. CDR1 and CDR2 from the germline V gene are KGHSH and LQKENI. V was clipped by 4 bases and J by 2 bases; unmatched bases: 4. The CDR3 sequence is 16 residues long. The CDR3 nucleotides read TGTGCCAGCTCACGCGGGACTAGCGGGGCACAAGAGACCCAGTACTTC. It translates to CASSRGTSGAQETQYF.

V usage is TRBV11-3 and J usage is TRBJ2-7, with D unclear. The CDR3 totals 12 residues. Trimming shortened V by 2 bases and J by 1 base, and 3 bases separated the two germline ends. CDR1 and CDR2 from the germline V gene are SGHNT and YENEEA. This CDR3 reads CASSLYSYEQYF. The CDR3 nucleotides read TGTGCCAGCAGCTTATATTCCTACGAGCAGTACTTC. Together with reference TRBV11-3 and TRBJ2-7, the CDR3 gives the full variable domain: EAGVVQSPRYKIIEKKQPVAFWCNPISGHNTLYWYLQNLGQGPELLIRYENEEAVDDSQLPKDRFSAERLKGVDSTLKIQPAELGDSAVYLCASSLYSYEQYFGPGTRLTVT.

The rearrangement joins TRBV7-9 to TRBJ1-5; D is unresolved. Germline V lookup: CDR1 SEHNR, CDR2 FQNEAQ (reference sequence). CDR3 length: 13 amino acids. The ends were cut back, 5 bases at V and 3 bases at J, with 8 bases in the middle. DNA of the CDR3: TGTGCCAGCAGCCCACACACCAATCAGCCCCAGCATTTT. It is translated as CASSPHTNQPQHF.

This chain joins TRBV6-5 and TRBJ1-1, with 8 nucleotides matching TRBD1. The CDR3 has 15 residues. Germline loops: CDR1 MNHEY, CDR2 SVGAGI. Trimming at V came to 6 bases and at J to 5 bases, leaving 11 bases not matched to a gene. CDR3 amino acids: CASSPGTGFLTEAFF. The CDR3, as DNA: TGTGCCAGCAGCCCCGGGACAGGATTTTTGACTGAAGCTTTCTTT.

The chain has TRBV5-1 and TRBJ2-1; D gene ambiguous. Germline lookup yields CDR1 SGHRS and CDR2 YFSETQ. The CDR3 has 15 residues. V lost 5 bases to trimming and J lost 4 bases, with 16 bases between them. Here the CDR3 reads CASSMWAGEYNEQFF. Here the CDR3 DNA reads TGCGCCAGCAGTATGTGGGCAGGTGAATACAATGAGCAGTTCTTC.

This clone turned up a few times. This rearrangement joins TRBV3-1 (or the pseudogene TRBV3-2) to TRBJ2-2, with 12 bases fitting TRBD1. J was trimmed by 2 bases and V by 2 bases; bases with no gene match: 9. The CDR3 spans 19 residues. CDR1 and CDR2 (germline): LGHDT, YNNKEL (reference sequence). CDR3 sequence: CASSQSPGTGGGNTGELFF. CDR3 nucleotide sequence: TGTGCCAGCAGCCAAAGTCCCGGGACAGGGGGCGGAAACACCGGGGAGCTGTTTTTT.

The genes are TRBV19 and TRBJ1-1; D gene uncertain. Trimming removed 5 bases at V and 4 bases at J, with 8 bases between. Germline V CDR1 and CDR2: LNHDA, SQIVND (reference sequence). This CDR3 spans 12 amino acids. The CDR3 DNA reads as TGTGCCAGTAGTTCCGGTGGCACTGAAGCTTTCTTT. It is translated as CASSSGGTEAFF.

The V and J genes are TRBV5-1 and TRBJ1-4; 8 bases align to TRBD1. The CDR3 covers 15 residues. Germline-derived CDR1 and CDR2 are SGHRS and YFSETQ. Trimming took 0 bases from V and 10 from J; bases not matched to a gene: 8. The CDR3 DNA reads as TGCGCCAGCAGCTTGGAAACAGGGGGAGAAAGAAAACTGTTTTTT. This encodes CASSLETGGERKLFF.

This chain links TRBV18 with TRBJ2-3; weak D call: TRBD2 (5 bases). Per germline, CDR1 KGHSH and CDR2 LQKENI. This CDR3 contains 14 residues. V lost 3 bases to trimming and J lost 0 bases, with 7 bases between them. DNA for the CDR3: TGTGCCAGCTCACCTTCGGGGAGCACAGATACGCAGTATTTT. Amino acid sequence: CASSPSGSTDTQYF.